What follows are 20 T cell receptor beta chains derived from one specimen sequenced in a study of T cell repertoires in cytomegalovirus infection. No antigen has been assigned to these receptors. Using its own MiXCR run on the reads, TCRdb lists one record per CDR3 protein. The top ten clones hold roughly an eighth of a sample with 900,000 to 950,000 distinct CDR3 sequences, 31% of them seen once. Material: cultured CD8+ T cells from PBMCs, obtained from culture after CMV antigen stimulation. These receptors originate from a human donor in good health (CMV status not recorded). Some clones in this sample may be carry-over from other donors' samples.

This clonotype was seen a few times. V and J are TRBV20-1 and TRBJ2-7, with TRBD2 as a possible D gene (5 bases). Germline V gene lookup returns CDR1 DFQATT and CDR2 SNEGSKA (reference sequence). The CDR3 totals 14 residues. V was trimmed by 2 bases and J by 0 bases, leaving 11 bases between them. The CDR3 loop is CSARTRDYSYEQYF. CDR3 DNA: TGCAGTGCTAGAACTCGTGACTACTCCTACGAGCAGTACTTC.

Note on this clonotype: One end of the junction does not line up with germline, which may come from a read error. The chain recombines TRBV19 with TRBJ2-3; D gene ambiguous. The CDR3 is 11 amino acids. Germline lookup yields CDR1 LNHDA and CDR2 SQIVND (reference sequence). The CDR3: CASSISDTQYF. The CDR3 DNA is TGTGCCAGCAGTATTTCAGATACGCAGTATTTT.

This chain links TRBV27 with TRBJ2-3, with 9 bases identical to TRBD2. V trimming: 9 bases; J trimming: 2 bases; junction bases outside the gene matches: 9. The V gene's germline CDR1 is MNHEY and CDR2 SMNVEV (reference sequence). There are 15 residues in the CDR3. This CDR3 reads CASIGTSSFTDTQYF. CDR3 bases: TGTGCCAGTATAGGGACTAGCAGCTTCACAGATACGCAGTATTTT.

This clonotype has a handful of counts. The V and J genes are TRBV28 and TRBJ2-5; TRBD1 agrees at 7 bases. The CDR3 has 12 amino acids. From germline, CDR1 is MDHEN and CDR2 SYDVKM. The V segment lost 7 bases and the J segment 5 bases; nucleotides outside the gene matches: 4. This CDR3 reads CASTLQGETQYF. The CDR3 nucleotides are TGTGCCAGCACCTTACAGGGGGAGACCCAGTACTTC. Looking up the rest from reference TRBV28 and TRBJ2-5 gives the full variable domain: DVKVTQSSRYLVKRTGEKVFLECVQDMDHENMFWYRQDPGLGLRLIYFSYDVKMKEKGDIPEGYSVSREKKERFSLILESASTNQTSMYLCASTLQGETQYFGPGTRLLVL.

The chain recombines TRBV9 with TRBJ1-1; possibly TRBD1 for D (5 bases). Per germline, CDR1 SGDLS and CDR2 YYNGEE. The CDR3 extends over 15 amino acids. The V end was cut by 4 bases, the J end by 5 bases, with 18 bases between. The CDR3 DNA reads as TGTGCCAGCAGCACAACCGGGACTGAGGGAACTGAAGCTTTCTTT. Residues: CASSTTGTEGTEAFF.

CDR3 nucleotide sequence: TGTGCCAGCAGTCCCGCCGGTTGGGGCTATGGCTACACCTTC. This translates into CASSPAGWGYGYTF. The chain carries TRBV6-8 and TRBJ1-2, with D unresolved. Germline CDR1 is MNHGY and CDR2 is SAAAGT. This CDR3 region has 14 residues. The ends were cut back, 5 bases at V and 4 bases at J, with 14 bases in the middle.

The genes are TRBV20-1 and TRBJ1-5, with a possible D match to TRBD1 (5 bases). The CDR3 has 14 amino acids. Germline assignment: CDR1 DFQATT and CDR2 SNEGSKA (reference sequence). The germline V and J ends were trimmed by 0 bases and 0 bases, with 6 bases remaining between them. Written as DNA, the CDR3 is TGCAGTGCTAGAGACGGGGGTAGCAATCAGCCCCAGCATTTT. Translation gives CSARDGGSNQPQHF.

V usage is TRBV6-5 and J usage is TRBJ2-5; D is perhaps TRBD2 (6 bases). Germline CDR1 is MNHEY and CDR2 is SVGAGI. The CDR3 is made up of 13 amino acids. Trimming stripped 6 bases from V and 5 bases from J, with 13 bases between. This CDR3 reads CASRGDWDETQYF. In DNA, the CDR3 is TGTGCCAGCAGAGGGGACTGGGACGAGACCCAGTACTTC.

This clonotype has a handful of counts. The J gene is TRBJ1-2, the V gene TRBV4-1, with a tentative D call TRBD1 (5 bases). V lost 2 bases and J lost 4, with 17 bases in between. This CDR3 region has 16 residues. Germline V lookup: CDR1 MGHRA, CDR2 YSYEKL. The CDR3 nucleotides are TGCGCCAGCAGCCAAAAAGTGGACATCGGAGGCTATGGCTACACCTTC. It yields the protein CASSQKVDIGGYGYTF.

This clonotype was detected a few times. This chain joins TRBV6-1 and TRBJ1-3; D remains ambiguous. This CDR3 has 15 amino acids. V lost 6 bases, J lost 0 bases, and 12 bases lay in between. Per germline, CDR1 MNHNS and CDR2 SASEGT. CDR3 nucleotide sequence: TGTGCCAGCAGAGTCGTCAGTCGCTCTGGAAACACCATATATTTT. Protein sequence: CASRVVSRSGNTIYF.

The chain employs TRBV6-5 and TRBJ1-2; D unresolved. The CDR3 has 14 amino acids. CDR1 is MNHEY and CDR2 is SVGAGI in the germline V gene. V lost 1 base, J lost 4 bases, and 10 bases lay in between. In DNA, the CDR3 is TGTGCCAGCAGTTACTTAGGGAAGGGCTATGGCTACACCTTC. Translation: CASSYLGKGYGYTF.

The chain couples TRBV4-2 to TRBJ2-3; 9 positions agree with TRBD1. Germline lookup yields CDR1 LGHNA and CDR2 YNFKEQ. After removal of 3 bases from V and 3 bases from J, the junction contained 4 bases not matched to a gene. The CDR3 has 15 residues. For the CDR3, the DNA is TGTGCCAGCAGCCAGAACAGGGGGCGGACAGATACGCAGTATTTT. Residues: CASSQNRGRTDTQYF.

This clonotype was detected only a few times. The chain recombines TRBV14 with TRBJ2-2; D uncertain. Trimming took 1 base from V and 5 from J, leaving 8 bases between them. The germline gives CDR1 SGHDN, CDR2 FVKESK. CDR3 size: 14 residues. The CDR3 sequence is CASSQVGSTGELFF. CDR3 coding DNA: TGTGCCAGCAGCCAAGTTGGGTCAACCGGGGAGCTGTTTTTT.

This clonotype was detected once. The V call is TRBV7-6, the J call TRBJ2-7; D ambiguous. V was clipped by 5 bases and J by 5 bases, with 16 bases between them. Per germline, CDR1 SGHVS and CDR2 FNYEAQ. This CDR3 spans 14 amino acids. In nucleotides, the CDR3 is TGTGCCAGCAGCATGAGACGGGTCTGGGACGAGCAGTACTTC. This codes for CASSMRRVWDEQYF.

The chain uses TRBV6-2 or TRBV6-3 and TRBJ2-7; 7 nucleotides match TRBD2. The germline CDR1 and CDR2 sequences are MNHEY and SVGEGT. This CDR3 is 16 amino acids long. The J segment lost 3 bases and the V segment lost 4 bases, leaving 12 bases of the junction unmatched. The DNA of the CDR3 is TGTGCCAGCAGTTCACCTCTAGCGGAGGATCTCTACGAGCAGTACGTC. Its translation: CASSSPLAEDLYEQYV.

V and J are TRBV27 and TRBJ2-1; the match to TRBD2 covers 8 bases. The ends lost 0 bases at V and 7 bases at J; junction bases unmatched: 11. This CDR3 has 17 residues. Looked up from germline, CDR1 is MNHEY and CDR2 is SMNVEV (reference sequence). The CDR3 sequence is CASSLSQERGYGNEQFF. As DNA, the CDR3 is TGTGCCAGCAGTTTATCTCAAGAGCGGGGGTACGGGAATGAGCAGTTCTTC.

This clonotype was seen at least ten times. In nucleotides, the CDR3 is TGTGCTAGTGGAACGGGAATCCATGAGCAGTTCTTC. Protein: CASGTGIHEQFF. J is TRBJ2-1 and V is TRBV12-5; tentatively, D is TRBD2 (5 bases). The germline V gene has CDR1 LGHNT and CDR2 FRNRAP. Trimming left V 6 bases short and J 8 bases short, with 11 bases between. This CDR3 has 12 residues.

The chain combines TRBV7-9 with TRBJ1-2; D remains unclear. V was cut by 8 bases and J by 4 bases, with 11 bases left in between. Germline CDR1 SEHNR, CDR2 FQNEAQ (reference sequence). The CDR3 loop spans 12 amino acids. This CDR3 is CASEGMVYGYTF. The CDR3 nucleotides read TGTGCCAGCGAGGGCATGGTCTATGGCTACACCTTC.

This clonotype was seen at least ten times. The genes are TRBV7-9 and TRBJ2-1; D might be TRBD2 (5 bases). The germline CDR1 and CDR2 sequences are SEHNR and FQNEAQ (reference sequence). V was pared by 4 bases and J by 8 bases, with 15 bases between. This CDR3 comprises 14 residues. This chain's CDR3 is CASSSYSREDEQFF. DNA for the CDR3: TGTGCCAGCAGCTCTTATTCGAGGGAAGATGAGCAGTTCTTC.

This clonotype was observed many times. This chain joins TRBV7-8 and TRBJ2-5; 7 nucleotides agree with TRBD1. CDR3 length equals 13 residues. V trimming: 3 bases; J trimming: 3 bases; junction bases outside the gene matches: 1. Germline assignment: CDR1 SGHVS and CDR2 FQNEAQ. CDR3 bases: TGTGCCAGCAGCTTCGACAGGGAAGAGACCCAGTACTTC. Translated: CASSFDREETQYF.